This TCR beta chain is drawn from a study of T cells in pancreatic ductal adenocarcinoma. Study-level findings and limits: Tumors hold more CD45RO+ effector T cells, which may bias toward lower diversity. Compared with tumor, blood showed more total productive templates and roughly 8-fold more clonotypes.

This clone was picked up a small number of times. No antigen is known for it. Libraries were prepared by immunoSEQ multiplex PCR; TCRdb keeps only in-frame clonotypes and omits some of them. This repertoire shows thousands of clones, 68% found once; its top ten account for approximately 14%. CDR3 length: 14 residues. Deletions cut 4 bases from V and 2 bases from J, with 11 bases between. Germline V gives CDR1 SGHDN, CDR2 FVKESK. Surgery without prior neoadjuvant therapy was the treatment of the selected pancreatic ductal adenocarcinoma patients. The receptor's source is a human donor with pancreatic ductal adenocarcinoma. Sequenced input: pancreatic tumor tissue. V usage is TRBV14 and J usage is TRBJ1-2, with D possibly matching TRBD1 (5 bases). CDR3 sequence (DNA): TGTGCCAGCAGCCGAGGGGCCGGAAACTATGGCTACACCTTC. Encoded protein: CASSRGAGNYGYTF.